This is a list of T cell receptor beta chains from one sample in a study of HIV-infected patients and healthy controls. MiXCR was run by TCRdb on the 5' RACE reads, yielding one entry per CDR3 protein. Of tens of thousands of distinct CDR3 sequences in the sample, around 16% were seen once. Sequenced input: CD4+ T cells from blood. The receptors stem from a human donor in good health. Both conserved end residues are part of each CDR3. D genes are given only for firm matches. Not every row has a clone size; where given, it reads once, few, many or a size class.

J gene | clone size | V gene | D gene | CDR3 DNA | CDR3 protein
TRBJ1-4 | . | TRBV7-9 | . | TGTGCCAGCAGCTTATGGCCTCAATCAACTAATGAAAAACTGTTTTTT | CASSLWPQSTNEKLFF
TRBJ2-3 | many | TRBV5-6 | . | TGTGCCAGCAGCCGCCCAGAGGCCCACACAGATACGCAGTATTTT | CASSRPEAHTDTQYF
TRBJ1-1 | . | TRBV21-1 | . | TGTGCCAGCAGCAAAGAAAGGGACAGAACAAGAGCTTTCTTT | CASSKERDRTRAFF
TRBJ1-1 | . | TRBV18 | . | TGTGCCAGCTCACCAAAAGTTCTCGGGAACACGAAGCACACTGAAGCTTTCTTT | CASSPKVLGNTKHTEAFF
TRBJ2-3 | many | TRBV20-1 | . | TGCAGTGCCACAGGAGGTAGCACAGATACGCAGTATTTT | CSATGGSTDTQYF
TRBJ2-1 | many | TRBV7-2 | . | TGTGCCAGCAGGGCGGGACCTGCGCAGTTCTTC | CASRAGPAQFF
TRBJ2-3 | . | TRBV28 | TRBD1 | TGTGCCGGCAGCTCCGGGACAGCGAACACAGATACGCAGTATTTT | CAGSSGTANTDTQYF
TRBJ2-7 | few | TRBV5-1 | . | TGCGCCAGCAGCTTGGACAGGAGCTCCTACGAGCAGTACTTC | CASSLDRSSYEQYF
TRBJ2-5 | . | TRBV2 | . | TGTGCCAGCGCACGGGACTCCCAAGAGACCCAGTACTTC | CASARDSQETQYF
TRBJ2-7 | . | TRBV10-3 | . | TGTGCCATCAGTGAGTCGGCCGCCCGTGGTTACGAGCAGTACTTC | CAISESAARGYEQYF
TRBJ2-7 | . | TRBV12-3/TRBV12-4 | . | TGTGCCAGCAGTCTACAGGCGGCCTACGAGCAGTACTTC | CASSLQAAYEQYF
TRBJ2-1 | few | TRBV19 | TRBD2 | TGTGCCAGTAGTTCTCTAGCGGGGGGCCATCTTTCTCAGTTCTTC | CASSSLAGGHLSQFF
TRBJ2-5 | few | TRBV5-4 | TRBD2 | TGTGCCAGCAGTCCGACGGCTAGCGGGGGGGCCGGGAAGACCCAGTACTTC | CASSPTASGGAGKTQYF
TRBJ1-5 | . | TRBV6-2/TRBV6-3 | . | TGTGCCAGCAGTTACTCTCAGAAGGTTGTTTATCAGCCCCAGCATTTT | CASSYSQKVVYQPQHF
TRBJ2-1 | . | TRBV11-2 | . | TGTGCCAGCAGCTTATTAGACAGCGGCAATGAGCAGTTCTTC | CASSLLDSGNEQFF
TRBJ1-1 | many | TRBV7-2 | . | TGTGCCAGCAGCCCGGACAGCCGGTTTGGAGCTTTCTTT | CASSPDSRFGAFF